These 30 T cell receptor beta chains were sequenced from one sample in a study of Ad26.COV2.S vaccination and SARS-CoV-2 variants (dated by TCRdb to 2020 to 2023). Library creation used the immunoSEQ multiplex PCR assay. TCRdb stores this immuneACCESS table with in-frame sequences only. Part of the clones is absent; in the studies checked, under half of the shortfall reflects unresolved V genes, and no reason is known for the rest. This sample comprises fewer than 800,000 clones, around 89% of them detected only once. The top ten hold about 1.5% of the sample. Reading the label with the study, this specimen's treatment or condition is: some 19 received Ad26.COV2.S at low or high dose, single or two shots; roughly five received placebo; per-sample allocation not given. For vaccine and placebo recipients, repertoires were sequenced using samples collected on day 63 after the first injection. The input for sequencing was peripheral blood, taken in a trial of Ad26.COV2.S vaccine versus placebo. All receptors derive from a person aged 18-65 years who received the Ad26.COV2.S COVID-19 vaccine or a placebo.

The chain links TRBV19 to TRBJ1-3; TRBD1 might be the D (5 bases). CDR3 length equals 13 residues. Per germline, CDR1 LNHDA and CDR2 SQIVND (reference sequence). The germline V and J ends were trimmed by 8 bases and 1 base, with 9 bases remaining between them. The CDR3 loop is CASRGASGNTIYF. The CDR3 DNA sequence: TGTGCCAGTCGGGGCGCATCTGGAAACACCATATATTTT.

The CDR3 is CASSIAGTHGYTF. The CDR3 DNA reads TGTGCCAGTAGTATTGCCGGGACCCATGGCTACACCTTC. The rearrangement joins TRBV19 to TRBJ1-2, with D maybe TRBD1 (5 bases). Germline CDR1 and CDR2: LNHDA and SQIVND (reference sequence). V was cut by 3 bases and J by 6 bases, with 11 bases left in between. The CDR3 loop spans 13 amino acids.

V is TRBV7-8 and J is TRBJ2-1; 7 nucleotides line up with TRBD2. The CDR3 runs to 15 residues. The ends lost 5 bases at V and 0 bases at J; junction bases unmatched: 4. From germline, CDR1 is SGHVS and CDR2 FQNEAQ. Written as DNA, the CDR3 is TGTGCCAGCAGCCCGCGGGGGAGCTCCTACAATGAGCAGTTCTTC. This encodes CASSPRGSSYNEQFF.

The V call is TRBV6-5, the J call TRBJ1-2, with TRBD1 as a possible D gene (5 bases). CDR3 length: 15 residues. Deletions cut 0 bases from V and 7 bases from J, with 15 bases between. Germline loops: CDR1 MNHEY, CDR2 SVGAGI. DNA of the CDR3: TGTGCCAGCAGTTACTCGAAAGCTCAGGGCTTTGGCTACACCTTC. Amino acid sequence: CASSYSKAQGFGYTF.

This clone was observed a handful of times. The V gene is TRBV9, the J gene TRBJ2-7; 7 nucleotides match TRBD2. This CDR3 contains 15 residues. Trimming cost V 2 bases and J 3 bases; bases outside gene matches: 8. CDR1 and CDR2 from the germline V gene are SGDLS and YYNGEE. CDR3 in amino acids: CASSVGGGPVYEQYF. CDR3 sequence (DNA): TGTGCCAGCAGCGTTGGCGGGGGACCCGTCTACGAGCAGTACTTC.

This chain links TRBV7-2 with TRBJ1-3; D ambiguous. Germline values: CDR1 SGHTA, CDR2 FQGNSA. The ends were cut back, 0 bases at V and 2 bases at J, with 11 bases in the middle. The CDR3 length is 16 residues. The CDR3 bases are TGTGCCAGCAGCTTAGCCCCAGGAACGCCTGGAAACACCATATATTTT. It encodes CASSLAPGTPGNTIYF.

This rearrangement joins TRBV7-2 to TRBJ2-7, with D possibly TRBD2 on 5 matching bases. The CDR3 totals 13 residues. CDR1 is SGHTA and CDR2 is FQGNSA in the germline V gene. V was shortened by 5 bases and J by 2 bases, with 10 bases between the two germline ends. The CDR3 sequence is CASSAREAYEQYF. In DNA, the CDR3 is TGTGCCAGCAGCGCCCGGGAAGCCTACGAGCAGTACTTC.

The chain recombines TRBV6-5 with TRBJ1-2, with a weak D call TRBD1 (5 bases). The V gene lost 0 bases and the J gene lost 4 bases, with 12 bases spanning the gap. The CDR3 is made up of 15 amino acids. CDR1 is MNHEY and CDR2 is SVGAGI in the germline V gene. CDR3 region: CASSYSSHRPYGYTF. The CDR3 DNA reads TGTGCCAGCAGTTACTCGAGTCACAGGCCCTATGGCTACACCTTC.

This chain connects TRBV30 to TRBJ2-2, with 7 bases identical to TRBD1. V dropped 3 bases and J dropped 6; count of bases not matched to a gene: 7. The CDR3 is 14 residues long. Germline-derived CDR1 and CDR2 are GTSNPN and SVGIG (reference sequence). CDR3 nucleotides: TGTGCCTGGAGAAGACAGGGATCGGCCGGGGAGCTGTTTTTT. Its protein product is CAWRRQGSAGELFF.

This clone was counted only a few times. This chain links TRBV2 with TRBJ2-7; 8 bases line up with TRBD2. CDR1 is SNHLY, CDR2 FYNNEI, per germline. This CDR3 has 12 residues. After removal of 6 bases from V and 6 bases from J, the junction contained 4 bases not matched to a gene. The CDR3 reads CASSGTRAEQYF. The DNA of the CDR3 is TGTGCCAGCAGCGGGACTAGGGCCGAGCAGTACTTC. The full variable domain, in which reference TRBV2 and TRBJ2-7 provide the parts outside the CDR3, is EPEVTQTPSHQVTQMGQEVILRCVPISNHLYFYWYRQILGQKVEFLVSFYNNEISEKSEIFDDQFSVERPDGSNFTLKIRSTKLEDSAMYFCASSGTRAEQYFGPGTRLTVT.

The chain has TRBV7-2 and TRBJ2-7; D not certain. Germline CDR1 is SGHTA and CDR2 is FQGNSA. Trimming left V 0 bases short and J 6 bases short, with 9 bases between. The CDR3 is 13 amino acids. CDR3 region: CASSLAPPGEQYF. The CDR3 nucleotides are TGTGCCAGCAGCTTAGCGCCTCCCGGCGAGCAGTACTTC.

This clone was seen more than once but under ten times. The chain links TRBV11-2 to TRBJ1-6; D is perhaps TRBD1 (5 bases). The CDR3 covers 15 residues. V was pared by 2 bases and J by 6 bases, with 11 bases between. The germline CDR1 and CDR2 sequences are SGHAT and FQNNGV. This chain's CDR3 is CASSLTGLLNSPLHF. The CDR3 DNA sequence: TGTGCCAGCAGCTTAACGGGACTTCTTAATTCACCCCTCCACTTT.

This clone was seen just once. The rearrangement links TRBV19 to TRBJ1-5; D gene uncertain. With 4 bases removed from V and 6 bases from J, the gap between germline ends came to 19 bases. The CDR3 loop spans 16 amino acids. Germline CDR1 and CDR2: LNHDA and SQIVND (reference sequence). The CDR3 DNA is TGTGCCAGTAGTAGTTCCTCCCCGAGTTCCGGTCAGCCCCAGCATTTT. Protein: CASSSSSPSSGQPQHF.

The J gene is TRBJ2-7, the V gene TRBV15; TRBD1 might be the D (6 bases). Between the trimmed V and J ends, which lost 3 bases and 2 bases, there was a span of 17 bases. The CDR3 loop spans 16 amino acids. Germline CDR1 and CDR2: LNHNV and YYDKDF (reference sequence). CDR3 amino acids: CATSSWDIDGTYEQYF. The CDR3 DNA follows: TGTGCCACCAGCAGCTGGGACATAGATGGGACCTACGAGCAGTACTTC.

V is TRBV19 and J is TRBJ2-1; D tentatively fits TRBD1 or TRBD2 (5 bases each). This CDR3 is 14 amino acids long. Germline CDR1 LNHDA, CDR2 SQIVND (reference sequence). Trimming took 5 bases from V and 4 from J, leaving 12 bases between them. The CDR3 nucleotides are TGTGCCAGTAGTCCCCCGGGACCATACAATGAGCAGTTCTTC. This gives the protein CASSPPGPYNEQFF. The full variable domain, with the rest looked up from reference TRBV19 and TRBJ2-1, is DGGITQSPKYLFRKEGQNVTLSCEQNLNHDAMYWYRQDPGQGLRLIYYSQIVNDFQKGDIAEGYSVSREKKESFPLTVTSAQKNPTAFYLCASSPPGPYNEQFFGPGTRLTVL.

The chain links TRBV19 to TRBJ1-5, with 7 bases fitting TRBD1. The CDR3 contains 16 residues. Trimming at V came to 1 base and at J to 2 bases, leaving 5 bases not matched to a gene. The germline V gene encodes CDR1 LNHDA and CDR2 SQIVND (reference sequence). The CDR3 here is CASSIVRGQGNQPQHF. DNA for the CDR3: TGTGCCAGTAGTATAGTTAGGGGGCAAGGCAATCAGCCCCAGCATTTT. The entire variable domain, with the rest obtained from reference TRBV19 and TRBJ1-5, is as follows: DGGITQSPKYLFRKEGQNVTLSCEQNLNHDAMYWYRQDPGQGLRLIYYSQIVNDFQKGDIAEGYSVSREKKESFPLTVTSAQKNPTAFYLCASSIVRGQGNQPQHFGDGTRLSIL.

The genes are TRBV12-3 or TRBV12-4 and TRBJ2-7; possibly TRBD2 for D (6 bases). The CDR3 contains 13 residues. Trimming stripped 2 bases from V and 3 bases from J, with 8 bases between. CDR3 coding DNA: TGTGCCAGCAGTTTAACTAGCATCTACGAGCAGTACTTC. Its protein is CASSLTSIYEQYF.

This clone turned up a few times. The J gene is TRBJ2-7, the V gene TRBV11-2, with D perhaps TRBD1 (6 bases). Germline values: CDR1 SGHAT, CDR2 FQNNGV. V shed 0 bases and J shed 10 bases, with 13 bases lying between them. This CDR3 is built from 13 residues. CDR3 sequence: CASSLEPGQFQYF. In DNA, the CDR3 is TGTGCCAGCAGCTTAGAACCAGGACAGTTCCAGTACTTC.

The chain joins TRBV18 to TRBJ2-1; D call uncertain. CDR1 and CDR2 from the germline V gene are KGHSH and LQKENI. V lost 1 base, J lost 11 bases, and 9 bases lay in between. CDR3 length: 12 residues. Here the CDR3 reads CASSPRTDQQFF. In DNA form, the CDR3 reads TGTGCCAGCTCACCACGAACAGACCAGCAGTTCTTC.

The chain uses TRBV7-2 and TRBJ2-7; 9 bases agree with TRBD2. This CDR3 comprises 15 residues. V lost 5 bases, J lost 6 bases, and 11 bases stayed unmatched. Germline values: CDR1 SGHTA, CDR2 FQGNSA. The CDR3 loop is CASSDSGGPPLEQYF. The DNA for the CDR3 is TGTGCCAGCAGCGACAGCGGGGGGCCCCCCCTCGAGCAGTACTTC.

The chain recombines TRBV7-6 with TRBJ1-2; D might be TRBD1 (5 bases). Germline V gives CDR1 SGHVS, CDR2 FNYEAQ. Trimming stripped 4 bases from V and 6 bases from J, with 12 bases between. The CDR3 has 13 residues. The DNA for the CDR3 is TGTGCCAGCAGCTCCGGAGGGGTCCATGGCTACACCTTC. Its translation: CASSSGGVHGYTF.

The chain recombines TRBV29-1 with TRBJ2-5, with D possibly being TRBD2 (6 bases). The germline V and J ends were trimmed by 7 bases and 5 bases, with 20 bases remaining between them. Germline V gives CDR1 SQVTM, CDR2 ANQGSEA. This CDR3 is built from 14 residues. In DNA form, the CDR3 reads TGCAGCGCCCACCTGGGGGGAGGCGGGGAGACCCAGTACTTC. Translation: CSAHLGGGGETQYF.

This chain joins TRBV10-2 and TRBJ2-3; no clear D gene. Germline CDR1 is WSHSY and CDR2 is SAAADI. Trimming took 6 bases from V and 1 from J, leaving 14 bases between them. CDR3 size: 15 residues. DNA of the CDR3: TGCGCCAGCAGATCAGGCTCAGCCGGCACAGATACGCAGTATTTT. As protein: CASRSGSAGTDTQYF.

V gene TRBV6-5 combines with J gene TRBJ2-7; 9 nucleotides align to TRBD1. The germline V gene has CDR1 MNHEY and CDR2 SVGAGI. The CDR3 spans 14 residues. After removal of 7 bases from V and 6 bases from J, the junction contained 10 bases not matched to a gene. The CDR3: CASNPGQGLGEQYF. In nucleotides, the CDR3 is TGTGCCAGCAACCCCGGACAGGGGCTAGGCGAGCAGTACTTC.

The chain's CDR3 is CASSVGLAGEYNEQFF. DNA for the CDR3: TGTGCCAGCAGCGTAGGTCTAGCGGGGGAATACAATGAGCAGTTCTTC. The chain joins TRBV9 to TRBJ2-1; 10 nucleotides agree with TRBD2. The trim removed 0 bases at V and 4 bases at J, leaving 4 bases unmatched. CDR1 and CDR2 (germline): SGDLS, YYNGEE. This CDR3 contains 16 residues.

The chain combines TRBV7-2 with TRBJ2-5; TRBD2 matches 8 bases. Unmatched junction bases numbered 3, after V lost 5 bases and J lost 1 base. The CDR3 covers 14 residues. Germline V gene data show CDR1 as SGHTA and CDR2 as FQGNSA. Here the CDR3 DNA reads TGTGCCAGCAGCACCGCGGGGGGCCAAGAGACCCAGTACTTC. Its protein is CASSTAGGQETQYF.

The chain recombines TRBV21-1 with TRBJ2-7; TRBD2 is the table's D call and was not checked against the DNA. TRBV21-1 is recorded as a pseudogene. This CDR3 comprises 15 residues. CDR3 region: CASSKDGGYVYEQYF. CDR3 in DNA: TGTGCCAGCAGCAAAGATGGAGGGTATGTCTACGAGCAGTACTTC.

The rearrangement links TRBV11-2 to TRBJ2-5; D is tentatively TRBD1 or TRBD2 (6 bases each). V shed 8 bases and J shed 5 bases, with 18 bases lying between them. CDR3 length: 14 residues. The germline V gene encodes CDR1 SGHAT and CDR2 FQNNGV. Here the CDR3 reads CASEPGGWGETQYF. CDR3 coding DNA: TGTGCCAGCGAGCCCGGGGGCTGGGGGGAGACCCAGTACTTC.

The CDR3 loop is CASSLQPGQGNYGYTF. In DNA, the CDR3 is TGCGCCAGCAGTTTACAACCGGGACAGGGTAACTATGGCTACACCTTC. The chain has TRBV5-1 and TRBJ1-2; 9 nucleotides match TRBD1. The CDR3 loop spans 16 amino acids. With 5 bases clipped from V and 1 base from J, the junction kept 9 bases outside the gene matches. CDR1 is SGHRS, CDR2 YFSETQ, per germline.

This chain uses TRBV6-5 with TRBJ2-3, with a possible D match to TRBD2 (6 bases). The V and J ends lost 6 bases and 0 bases respectively, with 10 bases between them. This CDR3 region has 14 residues. Germline V gives CDR1 MNHEY, CDR2 SVGAGI. The CDR3 nucleotides are TGTGCCAGCAGGACTAGACCTAGCACAGATACGCAGTATTTT. It encodes CASRTRPSTDTQYF.